This section outlines one T cell receptor (beta chain) sequence together with its context. There is no known antigen for this receptor. The record has no base qualities; no much larger clone is one base away. TCR beta repertoires were profiled from peripheral blood of roughly 13 young patients with multiple sclerosis to demonstrate the VDJtools post-analysis software. The multiple sclerosis patients were children and adolescents ranging in age from roughly 6 to 15 years. Trimmed from V: 8 bases; trimmed from J: 9 bases; junction bases lacking a gene match: 12. Its CDR3 holds 14 amino acids, cysteine through phenylalanine. The retained sequence is limited to the CDR3, 42 bases, with the frame set at the first base. CDR1 and CDR2 are read off the germline V gene as MNHEY and SVGAGI. The data stem from a study of post-analysis software for immune sequencing data (dated by TCRdb to 2013 to 2016). For context, the study as a whole: Relapsing-remitting, secondary progressive and progressive-relapsing multiple sclerosis were recorded as disease courses, and subtype annotation was lacking for some patients. A subset of samples was prepared in parallel using single-end sample barcoding, then pooled and co-amplified after Illumina adapter ligation. The patient repertoires were compared against around eleven previously published healthy control repertoires obtained from donors aged about 6 to 28 years.

Here is what the overall study found, with its caveats: Multiple sclerosis patients had significantly lower normalized Chao1 diversity than controls, a result that suggests substantial peripheral T-cell clonal expansion. Strong co-clustering of samples prepared in the same batch was shown by direct clustering with F measure, prompting a batch-effect correction. Four or five TRBV segments, including TRBV5-6, TRBV5-1 and TRBV20-1, were significantly more frequent in patients than controls. The multiple sclerosis patient group was slightly younger than the control group.

The library was built by means of PCR. Sequenced on an Illumina HiSeq 2500. Unique molecular identifiers were incorporated into TCR beta cDNA libraries to reduce PCR and sequencing biases. Per 1 to 10 million input T cells, approximately 500,000 cDNA molecules were obtained, such that each molecule approximated one T cell. The same protocol used for the earlier healthy control dataset was applied to prepare and sequence the patient libraries. Within a given batch, samples were prepared together, multiplexed and sequenced on the same HiSeq lane. As for how the authors treated the data: MIGEC was used to process the raw barcoded reads, and molecular identifier groups with only a single read were discarded before consensus assembly and CDR3 extraction. Clonotype tables were post-analysed with VDJtools, and diversity was normalized by down-sampling all datasets to the smallest sample size. To correct batch-related cross-sample contamination, repertoire overlap clustering matched CDR3 amino acid sequences but not nucleotide sequences. Using fastp trimming at Q25 and MiXCR clonotype assembly, TCRdb reanalyzed the public sequencing data and kept in-frame beta chains. Entries that share a CDR3 protein sequence are merged under the most common genes and DNA. The V and J calls here are based on TCRdb, not the publication. A total of approximately 460,000 distinct CDR3 sequences appear in this sample, less than 45% of them only once. The ten largest clonotypes hold 9% to 13% of the sample.

Material for sequencing was blood. The chain joins TRBV6-5 to TRBJ2-1; the central 8 bases match TRBD1. This clonotype was sampled from a girl aged 10 to 17 with multiple sclerosis. The CDR3: CASGRGQGRGEQFF. The DNA reads TGTGCCAGCGGAAGAGGACAGGGACGCGGTGAGCAGTTCTTC.